This T cell receptor beta chain stems from a study of spatial heterogeneity in lung cancer. Findings and limits, study-wide: Counts of expanded alpha and beta TCRs within tumors tracked the tumor nonsynonymous mutation count.

Time point here: sample taken at primary tumor resection. Samples were donated by 72 untreated early-stage non-small cell lung cancer patients. A single record per CDR3 protein comes from TCRdb applying MiXCR to the 5' RACE reads. Of 3,000 to 3,500 distinct CDR3 sequences in the sample, about 30% were seen once. For this clonotype: Its antigen remains unidentified.

CDR1 and CDR2 (germline): SGHAT, FQNNGV. J was trimmed by 2 bases and V by 0 bases; bases with no gene match: 7. The CDR3 has 19 amino acids. The chain recombines TRBV11-2 with TRBJ2-6, with 10 positions matching TRBD1. The TCR sequence derives from a female donor with early-stage non-small cell lung cancer. The specimen comprised lung tumor tissue, sampled at surgery. The CDR3 sequence is CASSLEFGTGAPGANVLTF. In nucleotides, the CDR3 is TGTGCCAGCAGCTTAGAATTCGGGACAGGGGCTCCTGGGGCCAACGTCCTGACTTTC.